The sequence of this TCR beta chain was determined in a study of molecular identifiers for immune sequencing clone quantification. Each CDR3 protein is one row after TCRdb ran MiXCR on the PCR reads. The repertoire includes approximately 680,000 distinct CDR3 sequences, roughly 25% of them detected once, and 0.75% to 0.8% sits in the top ten. This clonotype was seen at least ten times. The sample comprised naive CD8+ T cells from blood, with Jurkat cell RNA spiked in. The subset: FACS-sorted CD8+CD4-CCR7+CD45RA+ naive T cells. The receptor comes from a human donor in good health. Some libraries in this study had Jurkat cell RNA spiked in.

In DNA form, the CDR3 reads TGTGCCAGCAGCTTAGGGGGAGCCCCAGTGCGCACAGATACGCAGTATTTT. Translation: CASSLGGAPVRTDTQYF. The chain is built from TRBV11-2 and TRBJ2-3, with D perhaps TRBD2 (5 bases). Germline CDR1 reads SGHAT; CDR2 reads FQNNGV. The CDR3 is 17 amino acids. The germline V and J ends were trimmed by 1 base and 1 base, with 15 bases remaining between them.